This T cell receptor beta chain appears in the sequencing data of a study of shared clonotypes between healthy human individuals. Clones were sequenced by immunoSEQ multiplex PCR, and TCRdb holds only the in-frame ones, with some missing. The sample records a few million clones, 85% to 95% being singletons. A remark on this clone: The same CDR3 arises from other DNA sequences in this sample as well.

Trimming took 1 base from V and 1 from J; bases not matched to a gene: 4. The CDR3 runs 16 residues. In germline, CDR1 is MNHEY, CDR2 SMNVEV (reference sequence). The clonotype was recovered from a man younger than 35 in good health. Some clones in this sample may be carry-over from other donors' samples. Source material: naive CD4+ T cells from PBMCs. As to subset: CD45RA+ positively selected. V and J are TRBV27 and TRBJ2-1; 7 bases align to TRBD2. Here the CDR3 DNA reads TGTGCCAGCAGTTTATGGGGCGGGAGTTCCTACAATGAGCAGTTCTTC. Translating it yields CASSLWGGSSYNEQFF.